This T cell receptor beta chain was found in a study of cytomegalovirus exposure and HLA in healthy donors. Trimming pared 4 bases from V and 3 bases from J, leaving 9 bases between. Germline V gene sequence: CDR1 SGHDT, CDR2 YYEEEE. The CDR3 covers 13 residues. PCR involved 60 Vbeta and 13 Jbeta primers. TCRdb keeps only in-frame clones here, not all; method: immunoSEQ multiplex PCR. The sample lists around 150,000 clones; approximately 80% were seen once. As regards this clone: No antigen is known for it.

The study, taken as a whole, reports: A list of around 160 TCR beta chains associated with cytomegalovirus was given. Presence/absence analyses took donor sequencing depth as roughly uniform. The productive fraction for most TCR beta V segments was about 87% or about 30% in an earlier analysis.

The V call is TRBV5-6, the J call TRBJ2-3; possible D gene TRBD1, 7 bases. The sample comprised PBMCs. This TCR was recovered from a woman between 45 and 60 years old in good health and CMV-seronegative. The CDR3 bases are TGTGCCAGCAGCCCAGGGGGGACAGATACGCAGTATTTT. Translated: CASSPGGTDTQYF.